These 31 T cell receptor beta chains were sequenced from one sample in a study of regulatory T cells in long-lasting Graves disease (TCRdb year 2021). The sample's time point label, decoded: newly diagnosed GD, antithyroid drugs for less than 3 months. RNA was extracted from PBMCs in TRIzol for both TCR sequencing and RNA sequencing. Library preparation employed multiplex PCR. The instrument was an Illumina HiSeq 4000. To build TCR beta libraries, CDR3 regions were amplified by Arm-PCR using iRepertoire HTBI primers. TCRdb reprocessed the public reads (quality trimming at Q25 with fastp, clone calling with MiXCR) and kept in-frame beta chains. Each record represents a unique CDR3 protein, reported with the most common genes and DNA among its rows. For this sample the table gives fewer than 550,000 distinct CDR3 sequences, of which 15% to 20% were detected only once. Clones ranked in the top ten supply about 23% of the sample.

These data are also associated with another study on T cells in Graves' hyperthyroidism and ophthalmopathy.

Specimen: peripheral blood mononuclear cells (PBMCs), collected at new diagnosis, from a patient treated with antithyroid drugs. These receptors originate from a young woman with Graves disease. Donor details come from another sample of the same person, matched by shared clones.

V gene TRBV19 combines with J gene TRBJ1-2; D perhaps matches TRBD1 (5 bases). Germline V gene data show CDR1 as LNHDA and CDR2 as SQIVND (reference sequence). V was cut by 7 bases and J by 4 bases, with 19 bases left in between. CDR3 length equals 15 residues. CDR3 sequence reads: CASIPRGEGIYGYTF. The CDR3 DNA reads TGTGCCAGTATCCCACGGGGGGAAGGAATCTATGGCTACACCTTC.

There are many counts of this clonotype. This chain connects TRBV7-2 to TRBJ2-2; D may be TRBD1 (6 bases). The CDR3 consists of 18 residues. With 1 base removed from V and 2 bases from J, the gap between germline ends came to 17 bases. The V gene's germline CDR1 is SGHTA and CDR2 FQGNSA. CDR3 region: CASSLEAQGGPNTGELFF. In nucleotides, the CDR3 is TGTGCCAGCAGCTTAGAGGCCCAAGGGGGACCAAACACCGGGGAGCTGTTTTTT.

V is TRBV15 and J is TRBJ1-4; no firm D call. With 0 bases removed from V and 0 bases from J, the gap between germline ends came to 5 bases. The CDR3 is 15 residues long. Germline loops: CDR1 LNHNV, CDR2 YYDKDF (reference sequence). The CDR3 protein is CATSRERATNEKLFF. CDR3 bases: TGTGCCACCAGCAGAGAGAGGGCAACTAATGAAAAACTGTTTTTT.

This clonotype was counted many times. V usage is TRBV12-3 or TRBV12-4 and J usage is TRBJ1-1, with D unresolved. CDR3 length equals 12 residues. V was pared by 6 bases and J by 7 bases, with 12 bases between. The CDR3 DNA reads as TGTGCCAGCAGAGGAGTATTTCTTGAAGCTTTCTTT. It translates to CASRGVFLEAFF.

This chain joins TRBV4-1 and TRBJ2-1; 9 nucleotides match TRBD2. The V gene end was trimmed by 7 bases and the J gene end by 4 bases; junction bases not matched to a gene: 14. This CDR3 has 17 residues. Germline CDR1 reads MGHRA; CDR2 reads YSYEKL. CDR3 DNA: TGCGCCAGCACCATCACCGCGGGGGGGGGTTCATACAATGAGCAGTTCTTC. It specifies CASTITAGGGSYNEQFF.

This clonotype was found a few times. The rearrangement links TRBV6-5 to TRBJ1-2; TRBD1 matches 7 bases. Germline V gives CDR1 MNHEY, CDR2 SVGAGI. Trimming at V came to 4 bases and at J to 7 bases, leaving 6 bases not matched to a gene. The CDR3 is 13 residues long. The CDR3 sequence is CASSLGTAGGYTF. CDR3 sequence (DNA): TGTGCCAGCAGTTTGGGGACAGCGGGTGGCTACACCTTC.

The chain couples TRBV7-6 to TRBJ2-1; TRBD2 agrees at 7 bases. The V gene end was trimmed by 8 bases and the J gene end by 0 bases; junction bases not matched to a gene: 10. This CDR3 has 16 amino acids. Germline V gives CDR1 SGHVS, CDR2 FNYEAQ. CDR3 bases: TGTGCCAGCGGCCTAATAGCGGGTAGCTCCTACAATGAGCAGTTCTTC. Residues: CASGLIAGSSYNEQFF.

This clonotype was detected many times. The chain combines TRBV19 with TRBJ1-1; D gene uncertain. CDR3 length: 14 amino acids. Deletions cut 11 bases from V and 2 bases from J, with 18 bases between. Germline lookup yields CDR1 LNHDA and CDR2 SQIVND (reference sequence). The CDR3 loop reads CAAGSMGRNTEAFF. The CDR3, as DNA: TGTGCCGCCGGGTCAATGGGCCGAAACACTGAAGCTTTCTTT.

This clonotype appeared many times. The J gene is TRBJ2-7, the V gene TRBV6-1; TRBD2 matches 10 bases. This CDR3 region has 16 residues. V was clipped by 5 bases and J by 0 bases; unmatched bases: 7. CDR1 and CDR2 (germline): MNHNS, SASEGT. This CDR3 is CASSNPGLASSYEQYF. The CDR3 nucleotides read TGTGCCAGCAGTAATCCGGGACTAGCGAGCTCCTACGAGCAGTACTTC.

This clonotype has ten or more counts. CDR3 DNA sequence: TGTGCCAGCAGCTTACCCACACTAGCGGACAATGAGCAGTTCTTC. This codes for CASSLPTLADNEQFF. The chain has TRBV7-9 and TRBJ2-1; 8 bases agree with TRBD2. From germline, CDR1 is SEHNR and CDR2 FQNEAQ (reference sequence). Losses at the gene ends were 2 bases for V and 5 bases for J; bases not matched to a gene: 5. The CDR3 extends over 15 amino acids.

The sample holds a few counts of this clonotype. The rearrangement links TRBV29-1 to TRBJ2-1, with D possibly TRBD2 on 6 matching bases. The germline V gene encodes CDR1 SQVTM and CDR2 ANQGSEA. V lost 7 bases to trimming and J lost 0 bases, with 10 bases between them. The CDR3 spans 13 residues. The CDR3 nucleotides are TGCAGCGCCCGGGGGAACTCCTACAATGAGCAGTTCTTC. This translates into CSARGNSYNEQFF.

This clonotype came up a few times. The rearrangement uses TRBV10-3 and TRBJ1-1, with 9 bases lining up with TRBD1. The germline V gene has CDR1 ENHRY and CDR2 SYGVKD. Germline trimming cut 4 bases from V and 3 bases from J; bases unmatched to any gene: 0. This CDR3 comprises 13 residues. The CDR3 region is CAISGTGDTEAFF. The CDR3 DNA reads as TGTGCCATCAGTGGGACAGGGGACACTGAAGCTTTCTTT.

There are many counts of this clonotype. V and J are TRBV7-2 and TRBJ2-7; D possibly corresponds to TRBD1 (6 bases). The CDR3 runs 14 residues. Trimming pared 1 base from V and 5 bases from J, leaving 12 bases between. Per the germline V gene, CDR1 is SGHTA and CDR2 is FQGNSA. DNA of the CDR3: TGTGCCAGCAGCTTAGTAACAGGGCTCGACGAGCAGTACTTC. Translated, it gives CASSLVTGLDEQYF.

This clonotype was counted only a few times. The gene calls are TRBV7-9 and TRBJ1-1; 7 bases agree with TRBD1. This CDR3 is built from 12 residues. Germline V gives CDR1 SEHNR, CDR2 FQNEAQ (reference sequence). Losses at the gene ends were 3 bases for V and 7 bases for J; bases not matched to a gene: 2. This CDR3 is CASSLDRIEAFF. CDR3 coding DNA: TGTGCCAGCAGCTTGGACAGGATTGAAGCTTTCTTT.

This clonotype has ten or more counts. The J gene is TRBJ2-3, the V gene TRBV2; 7 bases are a match to TRBD2. Germline-derived CDR1 and CDR2 are SNHLY and FYNNEI. The CDR3 is made up of 18 amino acids. V gave up 1 base and J gave up 2 bases; unmatched junction bases: 12. The CDR3 region is CASSEEVQRDQPTDTQYF. The CDR3 DNA is TGTGCCAGCAGTGAAGAGGTGCAGCGGGACCAACCCACAGATACGCAGTATTTT. Filled out from reference TRBV2 and TRBJ2-3, the complete variable domain reads EPEVTQTPSHQVTQMGQEVILRCVPISNHLYFYWYRQILGQKVEFLVSFYNNEISEKSEIFDDQFSVERPDGSNFTLKIRSTKLEDSAMYFCASSEEVQRDQPTDTQYFGPGTRLTVL.

This clonotype turned up a few times. The chain carries TRBV7-2 and TRBJ1-6, with D hard to call. Trimming took 5 bases from V and 8 from J, leaving 13 bases between them. Per the germline V gene, CDR1 is SGHTA and CDR2 is FQGNSA. The CDR3 loop spans 14 amino acids. DNA of the CDR3: TGTGCCAGCAGCCCTAAGGTCTGGGATTCACCCCTCCACTTT. Translated, it gives CASSPKVWDSPLHF.

This chain connects TRBV27 to TRBJ2-1; TRBD1 agrees at 7 bases. Per the germline V gene, CDR1 is MNHEY and CDR2 is SMNVEV (reference sequence). J lost 3 bases, V lost 7 bases, and 24 bases had no gene match. The CDR3 has 20 amino acids. This chain's CDR3 is CASTATYGTVREGGYNEQFF. CDR3 DNA sequence: TGTGCCAGCACCGCAACCTACGGGACAGTTCGAGAGGGCGGCTACAATGAGCAGTTCTTC.

The genes are TRBV9 and TRBJ2-1; 11 bases match TRBD2. Losses at the gene ends were 3 bases for V and 9 bases for J; bases not matched to a gene: 11. The CDR3 extends over 16 amino acids. CDR1 is SGDLS and CDR2 is YYNGEE in the germline V gene. The CDR3 bases are TGTGCCAGCAGCGCCCAACTAGCGGGAGTTTTAGGTGAGCAGTTCTTC. Amino acid sequence: CASSAQLAGVLGEQFF. Combining the CDR3 with reference TRBV9 and TRBJ2-1 gives the whole variable domain DSGVTQTPKHLITATGQRVTLRCSPRSGDLSVYWYQQSLDQGLQFLIQYYNGEERAKGNILERFSAQQFPDLHSELNLSSLELGDSALYFCASSAQLAGVLGEQFFGPGTRLTVL.

This clonotype was seen at least ten times. The chain couples TRBV20-1 to TRBJ2-3, with D perhaps TRBD1 (7 bases). CDR1 and CDR2 from the germline V gene are DFQATT and SNEGSKA (reference sequence). The CDR3 consists of 14 residues. CDR3 amino acids: CSPTGRMGTDTQYF. The CDR3 DNA reads as TGCAGCCCGACAGGGAGGATGGGCACAGATACGCAGTATTTT.

This clonotype was picked up many times. V usage is TRBV5-5 and J usage is TRBJ2-3, with D unresolved. In germline, CDR1 is SGHKS, CDR2 YYEKEE (reference sequence). Deletions cut 0 bases from V and 0 bases from J, with 11 bases between. CDR3 length equals 16 residues. CDR3 DNA sequence: TGTGCCAGCAGCTTGGAGTTGGGATTAAGCACAGATACGCAGTATTTT. This translates into CASSLELGLSTDTQYF.

This clonotype was counted at least ten times. The J gene is TRBJ2-1, the V gene TRBV28; no reliable D call. CDR3 length equals 12 residues. Trimming shortened V by 2 bases and J by 9 bases, and 8 bases separated the two germline ends. The germline gives CDR1 MDHEN, CDR2 SYDVKM. This CDR3 is CASSLAESEQFF. In nucleotides, the CDR3 is TGTGCCAGCAGTTTAGCGGAGTCTGAGCAGTTCTTC.

This clonotype was counted between two and nine times. The chain combines TRBV4-3 with TRBJ2-1, with 8 positions matching TRBD2. The germline V gene encodes CDR1 LGHNA and CDR2 YSLEER. With 0 bases clipped from V and 3 bases from J, the junction kept 4 bases outside the gene matches. The CDR3 length is 16 residues. This CDR3 is CASSQDISGIYNEQFF. CDR3 in DNA: TGCGCCAGCAGCCAAGATATTAGCGGGATCTACAATGAGCAGTTCTTC.

This clonotype was found many times. This chain connects TRBV20-1 to TRBJ2-7; TRBD2 matches at 10 bases. With 5 bases clipped from V and 2 bases from J, the junction kept 6 bases outside the gene matches. Germline assignment: CDR1 DFQATT and CDR2 SNEGSKA (reference sequence). CDR3 length: 14 amino acids. The CDR3 here is CSAASGRGAYEQYF. CDR3 coding DNA: TGCAGTGCTGCCAGCGGGAGGGGGGCCTACGAGCAGTACTTC.

The chain is built from TRBV20-1 and TRBJ2-2; D is unclear. The CDR3 extends over 14 amino acids. Trimming took 4 bases from V and 0 from J, leaving 9 bases between them. Germline CDR1 and CDR2: DFQATT and SNEGSKA (reference sequence). CDR3 in DNA: TGCAGTGCTATTTGGGGAACGAACACCGGGGAGCTGTTTTTT. It encodes CSAIWGTNTGELFF.

This chain connects TRBV6-5 to TRBJ2-2; a weak D match, TRBD2 (5 bases). The length of the CDR3 is 20 residues. The ends were cut back, 0 bases at V and 3 bases at J, with 23 bases in the middle. Germline lookup yields CDR1 MNHEY and CDR2 SVGAGI. In nucleotides, the CDR3 is TGTGCCAGCAGTTACTCGCCAAGACCTGGACCAACGGAGGACACCGGGGAGCTGTTTTTT. Its protein product is CASSYSPRPGPTEDTGELFF.

This clonotype was seen at least ten times. The V and J genes are TRBV30 and TRBJ2-1, with D uncertain. CDR1 and CDR2 (germline): GTSNPN, SVGIG (reference sequence). V lost 2 bases to trimming and J lost 10 bases, with 12 bases between them. The CDR3 consists of 12 residues. CDR3 loop: CAWSPQRTEQFF. The CDR3 DNA reads as TGTGCCTGGAGTCCACAGAGGACGGAGCAGTTCTTC.

This clonotype turned up a few times. The chain recombines TRBV5-6 with TRBJ2-6, with D possibly called TRBD1 or TRBD2 (5 bases each). Germline V gene data show CDR1 as SGHDT and CDR2 as YYEEEE. CDR3 length equals 14 residues. Trimming stripped 5 bases from V and 1 base from J, with 7 bases between. CDR3 protein: CASREGSGANVLTF. The CDR3 nucleotides read TGTGCCAGCAGAGAGGGGTCTGGGGCCAACGTCCTGACTTTC.

The genes are TRBV10-3 and TRBJ1-4, with TRBD1 matching over 7 bases. V lost 5 bases, J lost 7 bases, and 7 bases stayed unmatched. The CDR3 extends over 14 amino acids. Germline V gene sequence: CDR1 ENHRY, CDR2 SYGVKD. This CDR3 reads CAISPQGGSEKLFF. For the CDR3, the DNA is TGTGCCATCAGTCCGCAGGGGGGGAGTGAAAAACTGTTTTTT.

This clonotype appeared a few times. The chain uses TRBV18 and TRBJ1-1; D call uncertain. This CDR3 spans 13 amino acids. From germline, CDR1 is KGHSH and CDR2 LQKENI. With 6 bases removed from V and 6 bases from J, the gap between germline ends came to 14 bases. In DNA form, the CDR3 reads TGTGCCAGCTCCCCCCCCGTGGTCGCTGAAGCTTTCTTT. Protein: CASSPPVVAEAFF.

At least ten counts were recorded for this clonotype. The gene calls are TRBV6-5 and TRBJ2-3, with D possibly being TRBD1 (5 bases). V lost 2 bases to trimming and J lost 3 bases, with 15 bases between them. Germline assignment: CDR1 MNHEY and CDR2 SVGAGI. CDR3 length equals 16 residues. CDR3 DNA: TGTGCCAGCAGTTACACCCAAAAGCAGGGTACAGATACGCAGTATTTT. Its translation: CASSYTQKQGTDTQYF.

Notes on this clonotype: This clone may be a read error of a much larger clone one base away. The chain recombines TRBV10-3 with TRBJ1-1; tentatively, D is TRBD1 (5 bases). Germline lookup yields CDR1 ENHRY and CDR2 SYGVKD. The V gene lost 6 bases and the J gene lost 10 bases, with 15 bases spanning the gap. The CDR3 loop spans 12 amino acids. The CDR3: CAISPEGRGAFF. CDR3 bases: TGTGCCATCAGCCCCGAGGGAAGGGGAGCTTTCTTT.